This T cell receptor beta chain derives from a study of blood T cell repertoires in COVID-19 (dated by TCRdb to the early 2020s). The study in broad terms: The collaborator samples originated in the United States, Italy and Spain and spanned the acute and convalescent phases of COVID-19. The material from the prospective study consisted of cDNA or gDNA derived from T cells, B-cell-depleted T cells, or PBMCs. Deeply sampled blood TCRbeta repertoires from subjects exposed to, actively infected with, or recovered from COVID-19 were included in the dataset. The repertoires were made available in a free public database intended to serve as a resource for research on the immune response to SARS-CoV-2. Samples came from the ongoing ImmuneRACE study (first 160 participants) plus 1,254 subjects from 6 global collaborators. Nearly every sample came with metadata listing a de-identified subject ID, COVID-19 status, age in years and sex. Where available, HLA class I and class II types were obtained from metadata supplied by the sample provider rather than from assay-based typing.

Broader findings and caveats from the paper: Clinical and demographic metadata were provided uncurated, with the amount varying by source and participant.

A note on this clone: This receptor's antigen is unknown. No much larger clone is present one base from it, and per-base qualities are unavailable.

One collaborating source in Seattle enrolled patients while the patients were actively infected and followed the patients over time throughout the course of disease. Whole blood was collected in K2EDTA tubes by collaborating institutions according to the institutions' own protocols. For TCRbeta analysis, collaborator samples were shipped as frozen whole blood, as isolated PBMCs, or as DNA extracted from either sample type. CDR3 length: 17 amino acids, cysteine to phenylalanine. The sequence is cut down to CDR3 DNA, 51 bases in frame from base 1. CDR1 KGHSH and CDR2 LQKENI were looked up in the germline V gene. V loses 0 bases at its end and J loses 3 bases; junction bases beyond the gene matches: 5. The immunoSEQ Assay, a bias-controlled multiplex PCR, was used to amplify TCRbeta CDR3 regions from genomic DNA. The authors' analysis ran thus. Within the assay, amplification of reference gene primers was used to estimate how many nucleated cells each sample contained. To quantify the absolute abundance of each unique TCRbeta CDR3 rearrangement, sequence reads were collapsed and filtered. For each sample, productive Simpson clonality was calculated as the square root of Simpson's diversity index across productive rearrangements. As stored in TCRdb, this immuneACCESS dataset retains in-frame rearrangements with V and J assigned. A fraction of the clones does not appear; measured against another copy, unresolved V genes explain less than half of the discrepancy, and the remainder lacks a known reason. From that table come the V and J calls and clone size; the DNA was used to work out D and trimming. For this sample the table gives about 390,000 clones, of which approximately 89% were detected only once. Together, the top ten hold about 2.1% of the sample.

This TCR was sampled from a woman aged 60-70 years with COVID-19, enrolled during active disease. The sequencing input was peripheral blood. This receptor chain uses TRBV18 and TRBJ2-2; 9 middle bases align to TRBD2. CDR3 region: CASSPPVSGGYTGELFF. The bases are TGTGCCAGCTCACCACCGGTCAGCGGGGGGTACACCGGGGAGCTGTTTTTT.